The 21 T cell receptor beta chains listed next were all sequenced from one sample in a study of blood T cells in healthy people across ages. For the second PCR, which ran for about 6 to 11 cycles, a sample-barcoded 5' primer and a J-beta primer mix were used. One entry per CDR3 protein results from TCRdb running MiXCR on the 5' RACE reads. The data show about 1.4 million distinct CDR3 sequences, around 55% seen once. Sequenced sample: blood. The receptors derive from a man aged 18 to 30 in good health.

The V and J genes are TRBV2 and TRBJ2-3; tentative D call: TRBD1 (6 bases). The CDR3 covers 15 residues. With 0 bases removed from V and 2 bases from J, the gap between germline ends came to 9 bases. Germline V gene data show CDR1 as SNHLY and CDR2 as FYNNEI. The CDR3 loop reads CASSEARGTTDTQYF. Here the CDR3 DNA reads TGTGCCAGCAGTGAAGCCAGGGGAACCACAGATACGCAGTATTTT.

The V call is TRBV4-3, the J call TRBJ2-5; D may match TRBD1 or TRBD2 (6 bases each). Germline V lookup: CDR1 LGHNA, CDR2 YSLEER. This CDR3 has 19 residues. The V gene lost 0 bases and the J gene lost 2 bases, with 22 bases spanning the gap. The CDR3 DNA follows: TGCGCCAGCAGCCAAGATTGGGGTGCGTCCGGGGGCCTACAAGAGACCCAGTACTTC. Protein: CASSQDWGASGGLQETQYF.

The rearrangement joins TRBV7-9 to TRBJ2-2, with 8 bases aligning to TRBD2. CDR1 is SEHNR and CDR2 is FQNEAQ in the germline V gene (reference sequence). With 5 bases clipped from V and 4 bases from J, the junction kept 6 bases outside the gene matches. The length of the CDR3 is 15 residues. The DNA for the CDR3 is TGTGCCAGCAGCCCTCCGGGACTAGTCACCGGGGAGCTGTTTTTT. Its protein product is CASSPPGLVTGELFF.

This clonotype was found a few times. The CDR3 DNA follows: TGTGCCAGCAGCTTAGAAAGGGGGAACACTGAAGCTTTCTTT. This encodes CASSLERGNTEAFF. This sequence joins TRBV7-2 and TRBJ1-1; D perhaps matches TRBD1 (5 bases). Per germline, CDR1 SGHTA and CDR2 FQGNSA. This CDR3 is 14 amino acids long. V lost 1 base and J 1 base, leaving 7 bases between the germline ends.

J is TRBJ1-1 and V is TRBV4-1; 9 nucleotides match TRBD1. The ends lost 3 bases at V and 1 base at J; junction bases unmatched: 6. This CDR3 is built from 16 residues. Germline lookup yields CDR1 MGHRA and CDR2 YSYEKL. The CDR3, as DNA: TGCGCCAGCAGCCACTACTGGGACAGGGAGAACACTGAAGCTTTCTTT. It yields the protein CASSHYWDRENTEAFF.

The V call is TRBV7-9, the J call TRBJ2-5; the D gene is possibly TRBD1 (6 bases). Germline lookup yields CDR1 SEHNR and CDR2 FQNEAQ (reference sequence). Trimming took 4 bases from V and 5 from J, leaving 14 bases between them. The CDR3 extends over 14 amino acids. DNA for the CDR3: TGTGCCAGCAGCTCCCGGCAGGGGTGGGAGACCCAGTACTTC. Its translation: CASSSRQGWETQYF.

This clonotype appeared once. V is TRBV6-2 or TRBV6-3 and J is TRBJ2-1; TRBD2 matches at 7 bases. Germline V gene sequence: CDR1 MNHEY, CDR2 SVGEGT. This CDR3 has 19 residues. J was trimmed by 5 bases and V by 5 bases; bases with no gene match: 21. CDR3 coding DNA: TGTGCCAGCAGTCCCCTAATAAGCCCCGCCGGGACTACCAACAATGAGCAGTTCTTC. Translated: CASSPLISPAGTTNNEQFF.

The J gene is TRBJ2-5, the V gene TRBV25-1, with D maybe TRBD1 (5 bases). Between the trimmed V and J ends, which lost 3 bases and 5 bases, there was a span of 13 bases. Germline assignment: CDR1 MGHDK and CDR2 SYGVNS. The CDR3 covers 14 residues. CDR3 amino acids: CASSDIRGQETQYF. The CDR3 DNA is TGTGCCAGCAGTGATATAAGGGGCCAGGAGACCCAGTACTTC.

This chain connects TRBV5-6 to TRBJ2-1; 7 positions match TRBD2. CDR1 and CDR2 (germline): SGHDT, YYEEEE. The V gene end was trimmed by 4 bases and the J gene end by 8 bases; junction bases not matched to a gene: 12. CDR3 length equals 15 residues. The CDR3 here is CASSPLAGPIDEQFF. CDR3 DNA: TGTGCCAGCAGCCCATTAGCGGGCCCCATCGATGAGCAGTTCTTC.

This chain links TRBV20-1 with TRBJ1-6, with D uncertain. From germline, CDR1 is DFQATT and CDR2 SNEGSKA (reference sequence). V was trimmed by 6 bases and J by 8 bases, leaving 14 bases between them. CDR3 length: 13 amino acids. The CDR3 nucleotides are TGCAGTGCCATCGAGGAGTGGGATTCACCCCTCCACTTT. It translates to CSAIEEWDSPLHF.

CDR3 region: CASSWGLAGGELYNEQFF. In DNA, the CDR3 is TGTGCCAGCAGCTGGGGACTAGCGGGGGGGGAGCTCTACAATGAGCAGTTCTTC. This chain connects TRBV5-4 to TRBJ2-1; 16 bases are a match to TRBD2. Losses at the gene ends were 3 bases for V and 3 bases for J; bases not matched to a gene: 6. The germline V gene encodes CDR1 SGHNT and CDR2 YYREEE (reference sequence). The CDR3 runs to 18 residues.

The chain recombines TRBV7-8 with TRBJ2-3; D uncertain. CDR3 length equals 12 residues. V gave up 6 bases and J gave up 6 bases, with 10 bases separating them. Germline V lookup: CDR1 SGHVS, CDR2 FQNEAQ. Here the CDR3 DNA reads TGTGCCAGCAGAGTAGGTGTTGATACGCAGTATTTT. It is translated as CASRVGVDTQYF.

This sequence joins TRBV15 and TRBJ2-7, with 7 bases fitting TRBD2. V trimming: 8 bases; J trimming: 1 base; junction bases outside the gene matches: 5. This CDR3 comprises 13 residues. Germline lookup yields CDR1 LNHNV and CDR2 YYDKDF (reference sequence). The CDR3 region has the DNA TGTGCCACCGGGGGGGGGACTTCCTACGAGCAGTACTTC. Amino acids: CATGGGTSYEQYF.

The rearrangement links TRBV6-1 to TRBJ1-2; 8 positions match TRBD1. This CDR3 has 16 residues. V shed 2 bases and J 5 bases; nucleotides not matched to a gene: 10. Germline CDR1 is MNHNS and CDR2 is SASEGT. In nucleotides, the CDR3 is TGTGCCAGCAGTGAACGTCCCGGGACAGGCGGTTATGGCTACACCTTC. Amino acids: CASSERPGTGGYGYTF.

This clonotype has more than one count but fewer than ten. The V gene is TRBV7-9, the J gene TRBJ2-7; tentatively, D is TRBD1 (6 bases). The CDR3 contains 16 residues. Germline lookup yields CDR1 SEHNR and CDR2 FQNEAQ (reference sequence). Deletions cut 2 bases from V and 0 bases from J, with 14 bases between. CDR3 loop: CASSLWGQPNSYEQYF. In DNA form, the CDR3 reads TGTGCCAGCAGCTTATGGGGGCAGCCCAACTCCTACGAGCAGTACTTC.

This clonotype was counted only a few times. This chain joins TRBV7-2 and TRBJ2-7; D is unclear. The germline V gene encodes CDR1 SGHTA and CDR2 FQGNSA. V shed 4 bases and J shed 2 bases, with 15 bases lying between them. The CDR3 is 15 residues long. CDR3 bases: TGTGCCAGCAGCTCCCTCCCTTCGCCAGCCTACGAGCAGTACTTC. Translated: CASSSLPSPAYEQYF. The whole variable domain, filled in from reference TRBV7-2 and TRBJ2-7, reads GAGVSQSPSNKVTEKGKDVELRCDPISGHTALYWYRQSLGQGLEFLIYFQGNSAPDKSGLPSDRFSAERTGGSVSTLTIQRTQQEDSAVYLCASSSLPSPAYEQYFGPGTRLTVT.

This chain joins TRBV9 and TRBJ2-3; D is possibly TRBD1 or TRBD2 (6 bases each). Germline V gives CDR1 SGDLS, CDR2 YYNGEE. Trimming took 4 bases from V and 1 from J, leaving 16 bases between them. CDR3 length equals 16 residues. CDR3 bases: TGTGCCAGCAGCCAGAGGGCAGGGGAGGGCACAGATACGCAGTATTTT. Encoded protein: CASSQRAGEGTDTQYF.

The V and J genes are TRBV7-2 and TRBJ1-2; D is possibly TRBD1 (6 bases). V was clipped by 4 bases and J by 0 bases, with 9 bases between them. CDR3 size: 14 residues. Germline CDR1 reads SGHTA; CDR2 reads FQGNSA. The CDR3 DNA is TGTGCCAGCAGCTCCGGGGGCCCTAACTATGGCTACACCTTC. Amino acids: CASSSGGPNYGYTF.

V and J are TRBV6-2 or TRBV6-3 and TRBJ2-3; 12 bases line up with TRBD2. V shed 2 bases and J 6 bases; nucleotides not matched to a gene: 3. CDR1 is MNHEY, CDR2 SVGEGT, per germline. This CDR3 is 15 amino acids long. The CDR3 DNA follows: TGTGCCAGCAGTTACGGACTAGCGGGGAGGGATACGCAGTATTTT. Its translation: CASSYGLAGRDTQYF.

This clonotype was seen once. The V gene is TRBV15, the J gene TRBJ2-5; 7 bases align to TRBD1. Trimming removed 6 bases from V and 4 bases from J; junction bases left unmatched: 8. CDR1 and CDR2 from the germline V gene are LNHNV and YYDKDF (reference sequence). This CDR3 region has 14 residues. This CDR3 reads CATRTRGTRETQYF. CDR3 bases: TGTGCCACCAGAACCAGGGGGACCAGAGAGACCCAGTACTTC.

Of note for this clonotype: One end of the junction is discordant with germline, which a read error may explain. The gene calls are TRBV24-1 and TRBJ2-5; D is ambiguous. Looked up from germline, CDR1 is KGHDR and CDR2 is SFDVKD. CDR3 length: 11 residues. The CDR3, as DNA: TGTGCCGCCAGTGATTTGATGACCCAGTACTTC. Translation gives CAASDLMTQYF.